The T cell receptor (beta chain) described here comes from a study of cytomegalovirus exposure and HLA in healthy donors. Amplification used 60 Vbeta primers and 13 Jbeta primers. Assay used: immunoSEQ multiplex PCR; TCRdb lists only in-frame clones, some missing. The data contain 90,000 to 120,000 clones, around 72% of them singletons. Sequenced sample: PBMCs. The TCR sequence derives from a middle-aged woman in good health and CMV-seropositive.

The CDR3 DNA sequence: TGTGCCAGTAGTATGGCTTGGCAGACTATGAACACTGAAGCTTTCTTT. It encodes CASSMAWQTMNTEAFF. The chain links TRBV19 to TRBJ1-1; the D is unclear. Germline V gives CDR1 LNHDA, CDR2 SQIVND (reference sequence). V was cut by 3 bases and J by 0 bases, with 14 bases left in between. This CDR3 contains 16 residues. The full variable domain, rest sourced from reference TRBV19 and TRBJ1-1, is DGGITQSPKYLFRKEGQNVTLSCEQNLNHDAMYWYRQDPGQGLRLIYYSQIVNDFQKGDIAEGYSVSREKKESFPLTVTSAQKNPTAFYLCASSMAWQTMNTEAFFGQGTRLTVV.